This T cell receptor beta chain came from a study of T-cell memory formation after mild COVID-19. With V trimmed by 4 bases and J by 3 bases, 11 bases remained unmatched. The CDR3 length is 17 residues. CDR1 and CDR2 (germline): LGHNA, YSLEER. TCRdb re-derived calls from the 5' RACE reads in MiXCR, one entry per CDR3 protein. The sample holds 350,000 to 400,000 distinct CDR3 sequences, approximately 15% seen once. This clonotype was picked up a small number of times. The sequence derives from a man younger than 35 who had mild COVID-19 (a few samples of this study predate the infection). Cell type and time point are not known. Sequenced input: PBMCs or a T cell subset sorted from them (not recorded which). The V gene is TRBV4-3, the J gene TRBJ2-1; 8 nucleotides match TRBD2. CDR3 residues: CASSPEARRGDYNEQFF. Here the CDR3 DNA reads TGCGCCAGCAGCCCCGAAGCACGGCGGGGGGACTACAATGAGCAGTTCTTC.